This TCR beta chain originates from a study of control samples from healthy donors and cancer patients. Generated by immunoSEQ multiplex PCR, the TCRdb table keeps only in-frame clones and is missing some. The data show roughly 130,000 clones, with 70% to 90% seen just once and 3.2% held by the top ten. The table lists this clone with a few counts. CDR3 size: 17 residues. Germline CDR1 is SQVTM and CDR2 is ANQGSEA. Trimming left V 2 bases short and J 6 bases short, with 22 bases between. The receptor's source is a man aged 45 to 65 in good health. V usage is TRBV29-1 and J usage is TRBJ2-2; possibly TRBD1 or TRBD2 for D (6 bases each). Sequenced material: blood. The CDR3 is CSVESPRTTGGAGELFF. DNA for the CDR3: TGCAGCGTTGAATCCCCCAGAACGACAGGCGGGGCCGGGGAGCTGTTTTTT.